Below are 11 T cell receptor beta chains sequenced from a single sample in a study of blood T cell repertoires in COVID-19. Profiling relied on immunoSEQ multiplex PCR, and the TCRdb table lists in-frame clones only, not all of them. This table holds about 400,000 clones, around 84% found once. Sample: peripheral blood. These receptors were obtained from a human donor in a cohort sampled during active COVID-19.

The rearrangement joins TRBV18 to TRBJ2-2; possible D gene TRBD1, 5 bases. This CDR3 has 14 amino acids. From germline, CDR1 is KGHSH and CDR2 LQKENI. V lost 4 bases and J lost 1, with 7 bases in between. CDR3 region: CASSLDRNTGELFF. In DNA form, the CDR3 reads TGTGCCAGCTCACTAGACAGGAACACCGGGGAGCTGTTTTTT.

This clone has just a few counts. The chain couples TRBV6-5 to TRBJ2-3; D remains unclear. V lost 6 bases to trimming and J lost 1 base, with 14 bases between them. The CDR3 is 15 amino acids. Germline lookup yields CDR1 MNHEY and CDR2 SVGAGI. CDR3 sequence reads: CASSQNGPGTDTQYF. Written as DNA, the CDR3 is TGTGCCAGCAGCCAAAATGGGCCAGGCACAGATACGCAGTATTTT.

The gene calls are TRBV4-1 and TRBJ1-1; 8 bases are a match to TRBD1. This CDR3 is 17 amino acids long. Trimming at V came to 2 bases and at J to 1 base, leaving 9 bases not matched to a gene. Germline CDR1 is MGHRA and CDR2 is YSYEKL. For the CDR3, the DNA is TGCGCCAGCAGCCAAAACGAACCGGACAGGGAGAACACTGAAGCTTTCTTT. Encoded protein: CASSQNEPDRENTEAFF.

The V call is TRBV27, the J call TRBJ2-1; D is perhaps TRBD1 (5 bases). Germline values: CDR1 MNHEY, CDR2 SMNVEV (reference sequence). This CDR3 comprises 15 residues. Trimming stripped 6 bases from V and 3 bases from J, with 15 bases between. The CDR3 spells CASRQDVIRYNEQFF. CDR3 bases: TGTGCCAGCAGACAGGACGTGATTCGCTACAATGAGCAGTTCTTC.

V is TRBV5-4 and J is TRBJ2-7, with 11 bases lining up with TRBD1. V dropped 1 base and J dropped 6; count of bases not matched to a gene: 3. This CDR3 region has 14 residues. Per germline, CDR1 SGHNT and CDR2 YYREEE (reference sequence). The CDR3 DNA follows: TGTGCCAGCAGCTTGTTCGGGACAGGGGGCGAGCAGTACTTC. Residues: CASSLFGTGGEQYF.

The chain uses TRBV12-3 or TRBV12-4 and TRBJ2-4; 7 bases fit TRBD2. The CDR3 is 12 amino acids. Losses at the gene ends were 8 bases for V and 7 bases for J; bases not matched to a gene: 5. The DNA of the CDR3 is TGTGCCAGCGTTGGGGGGGGGAACATTCAGTACTTC. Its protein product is CASVGGGNIQYF.

In DNA form, the CDR3 reads TGCGCCAGCAGTCCCCGATCGGAGAGTGGCTATGGCTACACCTTC. Its translation is CASSPRSESGYGYTF. The V and J genes are TRBV5-1 and TRBJ1-2; D is unclear. Germline lookup yields CDR1 SGHRS and CDR2 YFSETQ. This CDR3 spans 15 amino acids. Trimming left V 5 bases short and J 4 bases short, with 18 bases between.

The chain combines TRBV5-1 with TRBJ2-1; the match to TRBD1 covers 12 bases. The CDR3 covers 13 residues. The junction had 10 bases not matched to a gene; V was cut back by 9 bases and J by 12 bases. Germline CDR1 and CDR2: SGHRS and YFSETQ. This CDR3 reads CATGPGQGAGQFF. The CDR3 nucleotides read TGCGCCACGGGCCCGGGACAGGGGGCGGGGCAGTTCTTC.

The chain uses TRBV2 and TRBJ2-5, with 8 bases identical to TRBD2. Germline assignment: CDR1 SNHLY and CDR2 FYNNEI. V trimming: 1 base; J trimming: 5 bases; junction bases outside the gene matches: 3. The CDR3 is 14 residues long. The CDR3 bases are TGTGCCAGCAGTGAAGAGCGCGGGGGGGAGACCCAGTACTTC. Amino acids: CASSEERGGETQYF.

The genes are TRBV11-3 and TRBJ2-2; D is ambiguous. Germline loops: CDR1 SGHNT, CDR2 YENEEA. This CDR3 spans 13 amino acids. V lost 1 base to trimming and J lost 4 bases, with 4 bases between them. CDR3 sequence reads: CASSLVRTGELFF. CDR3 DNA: TGTGCCAGCAGCTTAGTTCGCACCGGGGAGCTGTTTTTT.

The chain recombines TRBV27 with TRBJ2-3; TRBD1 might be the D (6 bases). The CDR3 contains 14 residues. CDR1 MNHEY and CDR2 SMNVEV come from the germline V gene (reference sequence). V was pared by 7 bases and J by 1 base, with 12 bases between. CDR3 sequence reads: CASTRTAGTDTQYF. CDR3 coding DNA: TGTGCCAGCACTCGGACAGCAGGCACAGATACGCAGTATTTT.